This T cell receptor beta chain stems from a study of T cell repertoires and HLA-DP antigens (dated by TCRdb to 2016 to 2019). Regarding the research as a whole: The study used an in vitro model of CD4+ T cell alloreactivity in which transduced HeLa cells presented allogeneic HLA-DP. On average, approximately 200 ng of DNA went in for sorted CD137+CD4+ samples, versus around 1.1 ug for pre-culture CD4+ samples. The two alloantigens modelled structurally similar versus dissimilar alloantigens, differing from self at one and nine to ten peptide-binding groove amino acids, respectively. Of the three donors, two were male and one was female, and their ages ranged from the 18-to-29 age band up to the 60-to-69 age band.

Untouched CD4+ T cells were isolated from Ficoll-separated PBMC by magnetic bead negative selection, reaching an average purity of around 98%. Using magnetic beads, untouched CD4+ T cells were isolated from Ficoll-separated PBMC at roughly 98% purity, with only negligible CD8+ contamination. Peripheral blood mononuclear cells came from the buffy coats of a few healthy blood donors, who served as the study's donors. Each of the three donors was CMV seronegative. The DNeasy Blood & Tissue Kit was used to extract genomic DNA. For each subject, genomic DNA from sorted CD137+CD4+ cells and from pre-culture CD4+ baseline samples underwent TCRB sequencing. TCRB CDR3 regions were amplified with the immunoSEQ multiplex PCR using forward primers for 54 TRBV segments and reverse primers for 13 TRBJ segments. Pre-culture CD4+ samples were sequenced at deep resolution with a target of approximately 180,000 T cell genomes. Sequencing of the amplicons on an Illumina HiSeq System generated 87 bp reads spanning the CDR3. The original methods were these. Reads were corrected for PCR and sequencing errors, and CDR3 regions were defined by alignment to IMGT reference sequences. Template and unique rearrangement counts were estimated using synthetic template pools. Clonality was computed as 1 minus Pielou's evenness. The Daley-Smith estimator was used to estimate richness. Repertoire overlap was measured with Morisita's index. Clones found in cultured samples but undetected in the pre-culture repertoire of the corresponding donor were defined as low-abundance clones. Not all clones reach the TCRdb copy of this immuneACCESS table, which keeps in-frame sequences only. Checked studies attribute under half of the gap to unresolved V genes and leave the rest unexplained. The V and J calls and clone size are taken from that table; D and trimming were inferred from the DNA. This sample holds around 100,000 clones; more than 85% were observed only once. 0.27% of the sample is taken by the ten largest.

Overall study results and their limits: The study was limited by having only a few donors, by relying on a non-physiological HeLa antigen-presenting system, and by using total CD4+ responder cells. Average cumulative frequency of clones undetected before culture was about 36% against one allele and around 50% against the other. Sorted CD137+ cells showed similar clonality against both alloantigens, at approximately 0.4, which was much higher than the approximately 0.04 seen in pre-culture samples. Naive and memory CD4+ repertoires were not analysed separately.

V is pared back by 6 bases and J by 2 bases, with 10 bases lying between the germline termini. The CDR3 contains 13 residues, cysteine and phenylalanine counted. Solely the CDR3 DNA is kept, with 39 bases framed from the first base. The germline V gene yields SNHLY for CDR1 and FYNNEI for CDR2. In the case of this clone: What antigen it recognizes has not been identified. Base qualities are not at hand, and no much larger clone is one base apart. Within the sample, other DNA sequences also encode this same CDR3.

The V gene is TRBV2 and the J gene is TRBJ1-1; perhaps TRBD1 is the D gene, with 5 bases matching. The source of this sequence is a woman aged 18-30 years in good health and CMV-seronegative. Sequencing input: CD4+ T cells from PBMCs. The CDR3 reads as follows: CASSGQGNTEAFF. The DNA sequence is TGTGCCAGCAGCGGCCAGGGTAACACTGAAGCTTTCTTT.